The clone carrying this T cell receptor (beta chain) was observed many times. No antigen is known for it. TCRdb recomputed calls from the 5' RACE reads with MiXCR, one row per CDR3 protein. The sample contains 200,000 to 250,000 distinct CDR3 sequences, about 7.5% of which appear only once. These data belong to a study of identical twins. Study conclusions and caveats: Clonotypes of the beta chain that were abundant in cord blood carried fewer insertions (memory repertoires showed none). Models underestimated TCR alpha sharing (out-of-frame) in monozygotic twins. Rather than following the same donors, the conclusions depended on cross-sectional statistical analysis.

Germline lookup yields CDR1 LGHDT and CDR2 YNNKEL (reference sequence). V lost 0 bases, J lost 4 bases, and 7 bases stayed unmatched. The CDR3 consists of 16 residues. This same sample was also taken into another study, of yellow fever vaccine responses in identical twins.

The chain uses TRBV3-1 and TRBJ2-3, with TRBD2 matching over 7 bases. Sequencing input: CD8+ T cells sorted from blood. The sequence derives from a woman younger than 35 in good health. The CDR3, as DNA: TGTGCCAGCAGCCAAGAGTGGCTAGCGGCCTCAGATACGCAGTATTTT. As protein: CASSQEWLAASDTQYF.